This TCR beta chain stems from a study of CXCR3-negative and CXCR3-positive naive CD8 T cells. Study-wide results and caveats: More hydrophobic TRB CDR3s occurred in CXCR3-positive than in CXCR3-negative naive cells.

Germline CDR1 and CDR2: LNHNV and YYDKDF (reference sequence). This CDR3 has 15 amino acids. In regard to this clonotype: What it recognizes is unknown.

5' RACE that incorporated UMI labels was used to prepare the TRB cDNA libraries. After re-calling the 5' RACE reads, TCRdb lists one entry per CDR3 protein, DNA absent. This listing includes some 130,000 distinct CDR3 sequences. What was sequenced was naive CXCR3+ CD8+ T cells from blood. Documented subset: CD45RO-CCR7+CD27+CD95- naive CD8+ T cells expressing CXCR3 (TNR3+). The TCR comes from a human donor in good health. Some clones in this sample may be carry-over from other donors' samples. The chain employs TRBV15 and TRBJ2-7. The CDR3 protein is CATSRDLSQLYEQYF.